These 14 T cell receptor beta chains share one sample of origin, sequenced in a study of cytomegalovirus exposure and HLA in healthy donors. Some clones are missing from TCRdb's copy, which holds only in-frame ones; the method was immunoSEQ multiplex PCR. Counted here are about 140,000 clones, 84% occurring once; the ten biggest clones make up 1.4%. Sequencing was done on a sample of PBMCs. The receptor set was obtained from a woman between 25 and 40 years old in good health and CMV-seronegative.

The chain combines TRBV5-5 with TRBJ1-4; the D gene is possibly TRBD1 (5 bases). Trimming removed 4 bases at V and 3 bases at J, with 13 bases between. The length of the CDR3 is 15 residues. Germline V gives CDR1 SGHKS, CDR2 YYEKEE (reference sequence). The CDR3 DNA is TGTGCCAGCAGCCTAGATCCGGGGGCTAATGAAAAACTGTTTTTT. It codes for CASSLDPGANEKLFF.

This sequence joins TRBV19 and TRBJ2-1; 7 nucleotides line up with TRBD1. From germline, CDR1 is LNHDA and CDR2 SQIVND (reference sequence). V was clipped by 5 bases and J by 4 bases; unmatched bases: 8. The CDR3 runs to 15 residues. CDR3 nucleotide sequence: TGTGCCAGTAGTGGACGACAGGGAGTTTACAATGAGCAGTTCTTC. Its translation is CASSGRQGVYNEQFF. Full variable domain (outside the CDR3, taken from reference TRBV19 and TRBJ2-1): DGGITQSPKYLFRKEGQNVTLSCEQNLNHDAMYWYRQDPGQGLRLIYYSQIVNDFQKGDIAEGYSVSREKKESFPLTVTSAQKNPTAFYLCASSGRQGVYNEQFFGPGTRLTVL.

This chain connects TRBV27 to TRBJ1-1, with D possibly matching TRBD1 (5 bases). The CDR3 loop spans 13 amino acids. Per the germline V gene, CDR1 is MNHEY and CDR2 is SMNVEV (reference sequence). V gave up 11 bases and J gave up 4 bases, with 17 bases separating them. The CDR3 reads CAPPVLGGTEAFF. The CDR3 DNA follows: TGTGCCCCCCCGGTTTTGGGGGGCACTGAAGCTTTCTTT.

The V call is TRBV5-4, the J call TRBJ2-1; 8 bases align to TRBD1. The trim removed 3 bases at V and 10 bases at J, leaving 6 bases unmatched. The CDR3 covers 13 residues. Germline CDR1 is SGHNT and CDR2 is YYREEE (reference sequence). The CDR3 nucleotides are TGTGCCAGCAGCTCGACAGGGGCAAGGGAGCAGTTCTTC. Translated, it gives CASSSTGAREQFF.

The CDR3: CASSEGGRGDTQYF. CDR3 coding DNA: TGTGCCAGCAGTGAAGGAGGAAGGGGAGATACGCAGTATTTT. The chain uses TRBV2 and TRBJ2-3; maybe TRBD1 (5 bases). This CDR3 spans 14 amino acids. Germline V gene data show CDR1 as SNHLY and CDR2 as FYNNEI. V lost 1 base to trimming and J lost 5 bases, with 10 bases between them. The full variable domain, its missing parts supplied by reference TRBV2 and TRBJ2-3, is EPEVTQTPSHQVTQMGQEVILRCVPISNHLYFYWYRQILGQKVEFLVSFYNNEISEKSEIFDDQFSVERPDGSNFTLKIRSTKLEDSAMYFCASSEGGRGDTQYFGPGTRLTVL.

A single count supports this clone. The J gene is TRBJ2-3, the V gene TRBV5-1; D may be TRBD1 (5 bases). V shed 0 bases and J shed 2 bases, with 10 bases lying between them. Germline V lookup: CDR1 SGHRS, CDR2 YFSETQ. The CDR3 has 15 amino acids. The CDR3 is CASSLVGAPTDTQYF. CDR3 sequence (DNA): TGCGCCAGCAGCTTGGTTGGGGCCCCCACAGATACGCAGTATTTT. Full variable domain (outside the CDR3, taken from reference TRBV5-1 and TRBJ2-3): KAGVTQTPRYLIKTRGQQVTLSCSPISGHRSVSWYQQTPGQGLQFLFEYFSETQRNKGNFPGRFSGRQFSNSRSEMNVSTLELGDSALYLCASSLVGAPTDTQYFGPGTRLTVL.

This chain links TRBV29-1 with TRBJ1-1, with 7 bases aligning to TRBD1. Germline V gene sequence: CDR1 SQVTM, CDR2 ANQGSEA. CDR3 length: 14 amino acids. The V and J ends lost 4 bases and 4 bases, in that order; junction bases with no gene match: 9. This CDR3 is CSVGGGQSSTEAFF. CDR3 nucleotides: TGCAGCGTTGGTGGGGGACAGTCAAGCACTGAAGCTTTCTTT.

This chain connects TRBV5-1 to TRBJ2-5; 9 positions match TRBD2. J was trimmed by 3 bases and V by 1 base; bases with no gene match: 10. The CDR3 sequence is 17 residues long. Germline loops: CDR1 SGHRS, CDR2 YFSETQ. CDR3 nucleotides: TGCGCCAGCAGCTTGAGGGCTAGCGGGAACATCAAAGAGACCCAGTACTTC. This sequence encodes CASSLRASGNIKETQYF.

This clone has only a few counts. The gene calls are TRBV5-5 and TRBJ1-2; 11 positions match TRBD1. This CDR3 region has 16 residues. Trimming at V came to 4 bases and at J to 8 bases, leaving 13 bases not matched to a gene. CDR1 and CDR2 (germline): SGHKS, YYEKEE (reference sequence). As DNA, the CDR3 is TGTGCCAGCAGCCCGAGGACAGGGGGCCTTTTTGGGGGCTACACCTTC. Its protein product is CASSPRTGGLFGGYTF.

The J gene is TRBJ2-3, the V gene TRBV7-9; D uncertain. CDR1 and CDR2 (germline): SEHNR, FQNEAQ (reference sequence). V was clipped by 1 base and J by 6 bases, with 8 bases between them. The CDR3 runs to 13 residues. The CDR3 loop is CASSLDSVDTQYF. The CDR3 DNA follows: TGTGCCAGCAGCTTAGACTCTGTCGATACGCAGTATTTT.

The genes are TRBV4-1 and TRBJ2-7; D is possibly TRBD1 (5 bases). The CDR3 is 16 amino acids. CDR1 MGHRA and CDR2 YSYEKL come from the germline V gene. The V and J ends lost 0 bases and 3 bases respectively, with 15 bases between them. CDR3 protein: CASSQDQETVLYEQYF. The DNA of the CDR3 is TGCGCCAGCAGCCAAGATCAGGAGACAGTGCTCTACGAGCAGTACTTC.

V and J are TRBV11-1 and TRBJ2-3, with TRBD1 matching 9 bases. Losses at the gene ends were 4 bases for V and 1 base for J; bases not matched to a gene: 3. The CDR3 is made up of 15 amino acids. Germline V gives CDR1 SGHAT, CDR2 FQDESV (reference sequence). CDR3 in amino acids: CASSSGQGRTDTQYF. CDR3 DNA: TGTGCCAGCAGCTCGGGACAGGGACGCACAGATACGCAGTATTTT. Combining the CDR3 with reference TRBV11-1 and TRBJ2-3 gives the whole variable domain EAEVAQSPRYKITEKSQAVAFWCDPISGHATLYWYRQILGQGPELLVQFQDESVVDDSQLPKDRFSAERLKGVDSTLKIQPAELGDSAMYLCASSSGQGRTDTQYFGPGTRLTVL.

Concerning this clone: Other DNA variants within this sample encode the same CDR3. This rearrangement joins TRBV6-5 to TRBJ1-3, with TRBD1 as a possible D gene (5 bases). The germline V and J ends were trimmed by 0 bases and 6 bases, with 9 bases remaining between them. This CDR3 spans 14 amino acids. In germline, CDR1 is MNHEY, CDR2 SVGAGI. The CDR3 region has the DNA TGTGCCAGCAGTTACTCGGGGGGGGAAAACACCATATATTTT. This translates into CASSYSGGENTIYF.

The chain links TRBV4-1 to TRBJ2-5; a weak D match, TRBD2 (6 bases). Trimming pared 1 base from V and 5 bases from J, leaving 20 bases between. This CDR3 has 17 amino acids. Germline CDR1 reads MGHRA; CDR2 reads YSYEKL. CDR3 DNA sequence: TGCGCCAGCAGCCAAGTTTTTGTTCGGGGGATTCCGGAGACCCAGTACTTC. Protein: CASSQVFVRGIPETQYF.